This entry is about one T cell receptor (beta chain). Its antigen is still unknown. One base away there is no much larger clone; base qualities are not given. The data originate from a study of blood T cell repertoires in COVID-19 (dated by TCRdb to the early 2020s). About the investigation overall: Samples from collaborators originated in the United States, Italy and Spain and spanned both the acute and convalescent phases of COVID-19. The prospective study material was composed of cDNA or gDNA derived from T cells, B-cell-depleted T cells, or PBMCs. Deeply sampled blood TCRbeta repertoires from subjects exposed to, actively infected with, or recovered from COVID-19 were included in the dataset. The repertoires were released in a freely available public database intended as a resource for research on the immune response to SARS-CoV-2. Samples were obtained from the ongoing ImmuneRACE study (first 160 participants) and from over a thousand subjects provided by 6 global collaborators. Nearly every sample came with metadata listing a de-identified subject ID, COVID-19 status, age in years and sex. Where available, HLA class I and class II types were taken from metadata supplied by the sample provider and were not determined by assay-based typing. Overall study results and their limits: The quantity of clinical and demographic metadata differed by source and by participant and was supplied without curation.

One collaborating source in Seattle enrolled patients while the patients were actively infected and followed the patients over time throughout the course of disease. The collaborating institutions used their own protocols to collect whole blood in K2EDTA tubes. For TCRbeta analysis, collaborators shipped samples as frozen whole blood, isolated PBMCs, or DNA extracted from either of those sample types. The immunoSEQ Assay, a bias-controlled multiplex PCR, was used to amplify TCRbeta CDR3 regions from genomic DNA. As for the authors' bioinformatics: Within the assay, amplification of reference gene primers was used to estimate how many nucleated cells each sample contained. To quantify the absolute abundance of each unique TCRbeta CDR3 rearrangement, sequence reads were collapsed and filtered. Productive Simpson clonality was computed per sample as the square root of Simpson's diversity index over productive rearrangements. TCRdb carries this immuneACCESS record with in-frame sequences only. Its versions omit some clonotypes, under half of them owing to an unresolved V gene in the studies checked, with the rest unexplained. Clone size and V and J calls were adopted from that table, with D and trimming inferred from the DNA. The sample table records fewer than 200,000 clones; around 83% of these occur just once. 8% to 9% of the sample goes to the ten largest clones.

Per the germline V gene (reference sequence), LNHDA is the CDR1 and SQIVND is the CDR2. From cysteine to phenylalanine, the CDR3 is 14 amino acids long. The CDR3 DNA has 42 bases and is translated from base 1. Germline trimming: 5 bases from V, 5 bases from J; junction bases outside gene matches: 4. The sequence was collected from a woman aged 55-69 years with COVID-19, enrolled during active disease. The sequencing sample was made of peripheral blood. This receptor chain uses TRBV19 and TRBJ1-2; 11 bases in the middle match TRBD1. Here the CDR3 is given as CASSPGQGAYGYTF. The sequence in DNA is TGTGCCAGTAGTCCCGGACAGGGGGCGTATGGCTACACCTTC. The entire variable domain, with the stretches around the CDR3 drawn from the reference TRBV19 and TRBJ1-2 proteins, is DGGITQSPKYLFRKEGQNVTLSCEQNLNHDAMYWYRQDPGQGLRLIYYSQIVNDFQKGDIAEGYSVSREKKESFPLTVTSAQKNPTAFYLCASSPGQGAYGYTFGSGTRLTVV.